This TCR beta chain was sequenced in a study of T cells in Graves' hyperthyroidism and ophthalmopathy. The junction had 7 bases not matched to a gene; V was cut back by 7 bases and J by 4 bases. CDR3 length: 13 amino acids. CDR1 is SEHNR, CDR2 FQNEAQ, per germline (reference sequence). Amplified TCR beta CDR3 regions derived from RNA transcripts. First-round RT-PCR of the TCR CDR3 relied on the HTBI primer set. Each CDR3 protein is one row after TCRdb ran MiXCR on the multiplex PCR reads. The sample has more than 500,000 distinct CDR3 sequences; approximately 48% are singletons. This chain connects TRBV7-9 to TRBJ2-7, with TRBD1 matching 7 bases. The sample taken for sequencing was peripheral blood or thyroid tissue (not recorded which). This clonotype originated in an adult woman with Graves' disease, either hyperthyroidism or ophthalmopathy (not recorded which). The CDR3 spells CASIRGQAYEQYF. DNA of the CDR3: TGTGCCAGCATCCGCGGACAGGCGTACGAGCAGTACTTC.